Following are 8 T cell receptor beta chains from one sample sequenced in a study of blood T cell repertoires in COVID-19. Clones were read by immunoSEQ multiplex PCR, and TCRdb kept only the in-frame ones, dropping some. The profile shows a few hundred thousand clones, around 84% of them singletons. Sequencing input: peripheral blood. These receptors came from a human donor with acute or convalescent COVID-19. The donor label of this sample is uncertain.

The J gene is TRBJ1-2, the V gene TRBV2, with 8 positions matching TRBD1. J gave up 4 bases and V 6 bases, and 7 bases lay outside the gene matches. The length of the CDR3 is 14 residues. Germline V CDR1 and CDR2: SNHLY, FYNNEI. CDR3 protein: CASSPQGAGYGYTF. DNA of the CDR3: TGTGCCAGCAGCCCCCAGGGGGCGGGCTATGGCTACACCTTC. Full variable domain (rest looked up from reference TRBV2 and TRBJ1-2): EPEVTQTPSHQVTQMGQEVILRCVPISNHLYFYWYRQILGQKVEFLVSFYNNEISEKSEIFDDQFSVERPDGSNFTLKIRSTKLEDSAMYFCASSPQGAGYGYTFGSGTRLTVV.

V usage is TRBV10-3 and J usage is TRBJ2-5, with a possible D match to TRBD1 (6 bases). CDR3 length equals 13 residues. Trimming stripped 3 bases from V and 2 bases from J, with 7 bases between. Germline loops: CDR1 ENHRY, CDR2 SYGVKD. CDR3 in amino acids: CAISDGQQETQYF. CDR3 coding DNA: TGTGCCATCAGTGACGGACAGCAAGAGACCCAGTACTTC.

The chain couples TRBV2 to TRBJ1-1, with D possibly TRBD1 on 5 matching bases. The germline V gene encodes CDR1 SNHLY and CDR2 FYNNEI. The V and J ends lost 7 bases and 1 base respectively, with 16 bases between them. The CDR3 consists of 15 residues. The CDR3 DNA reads TGTGCCAGCAAAACAGGCTCGGTCCAGAACACTGAAGCTTTCTTT. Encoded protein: CASKTGSVQNTEAFF.

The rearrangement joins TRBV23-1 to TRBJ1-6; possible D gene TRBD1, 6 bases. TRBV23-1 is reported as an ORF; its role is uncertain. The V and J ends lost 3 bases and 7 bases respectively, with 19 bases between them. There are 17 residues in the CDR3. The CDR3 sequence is CASSHPGDPVGNSPLHF. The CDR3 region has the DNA TGCGCCAGCAGTCACCCAGGGGACCCGGTGGGGAATTCACCCCTCCACTTT.

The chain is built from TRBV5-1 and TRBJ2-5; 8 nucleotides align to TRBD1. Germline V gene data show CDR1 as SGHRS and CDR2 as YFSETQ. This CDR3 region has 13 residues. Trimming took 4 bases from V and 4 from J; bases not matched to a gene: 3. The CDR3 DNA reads TGCGCCAGCAGCGCGACAGGGGCAGAGACCCAGTACTTC. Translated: CASSATGAETQYF.

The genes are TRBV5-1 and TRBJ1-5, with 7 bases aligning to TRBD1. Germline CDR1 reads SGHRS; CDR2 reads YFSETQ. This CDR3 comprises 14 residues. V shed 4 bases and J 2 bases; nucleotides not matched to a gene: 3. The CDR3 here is CASSTGAGNQPQHF. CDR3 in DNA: TGCGCCAGCAGCACAGGGGCCGGCAATCAGCCCCAGCATTTT. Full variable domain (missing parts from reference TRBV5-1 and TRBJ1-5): KAGVTQTPRYLIKTRGQQVTLSCSPISGHRSVSWYQQTPGQGLQFLFEYFSETQRNKGNFPGRFSGRQFSNSRSEMNVSTLELGDSALYLCASSTGAGNQPQHFGDGTRLSIL.

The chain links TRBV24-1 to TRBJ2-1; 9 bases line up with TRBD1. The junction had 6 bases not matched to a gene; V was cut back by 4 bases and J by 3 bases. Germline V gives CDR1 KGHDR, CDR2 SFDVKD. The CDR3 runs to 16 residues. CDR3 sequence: CATSELGQGSYNEQFF. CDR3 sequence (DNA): TGTGCCACCAGTGAACTCGGACAGGGGAGCTACAATGAGCAGTTCTTC.

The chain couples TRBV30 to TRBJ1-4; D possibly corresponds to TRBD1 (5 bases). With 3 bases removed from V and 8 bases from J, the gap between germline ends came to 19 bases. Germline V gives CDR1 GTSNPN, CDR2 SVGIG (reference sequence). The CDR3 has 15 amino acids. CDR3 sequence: CAWSTLGGVSEKLFF. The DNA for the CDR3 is TGTGCCTGGAGCACCCTGGGGGGGGTGAGCGAAAAACTGTTTTTT.